Following are 31 T cell receptor beta chains from one sample sequenced in a study of blood T cell repertoires in COVID-19. TCRdb's copy holds only in-frame clones and misses some; the assay was immunoSEQ multiplex PCR. This table has about 170,000 clones, roughly 84% appearing once. Sequencing was performed on peripheral blood. The receptors were sampled from a woman older than 75 with active or convalescent COVID-19.

The chain links TRBV5-1 to TRBJ2-1; perhaps TRBD2 as D (5 bases). Trimming took 1 base from V and 10 from J, leaving 12 bases between them. This CDR3 contains 13 residues. Germline assignment: CDR1 SGHRS and CDR2 YFSETQ. The CDR3, as DNA: TGCGCCAGCAGCTTGTTATCCTCGGGAGAGCAGTTCTTC. Its protein product is CASSLLSSGEQFF.

The chain carries TRBV11-2 and TRBJ1-1; no clear D. V was pared by 4 bases and J by 0 bases, with 9 bases between. Per the germline V gene, CDR1 is SGHAT and CDR2 is FQNNGV. CDR3 length equals 14 residues. CDR3 DNA: TGTGCCAGCAGCTCCAGTCACATGAACACTGAAGCTTTCTTT. It yields the protein CASSSSHMNTEAFF.

The chain employs TRBV6-5 and TRBJ2-7; D gene uncertain. Trimming took off 6 bases at V and 6 bases at J, with 15 bases between the two ends. The CDR3 contains 13 residues. CDR1 and CDR2 from the germline V gene are MNHEY and SVGAGI. The CDR3: CASSSPGVGEQYF. The DNA of the CDR3 is TGTGCCAGCAGCTCACCGGGTGTGGGCGAGCAGTACTTC.

The chain combines TRBV5-1 with TRBJ2-7, with D perhaps matching TRBD2 (6 bases). With 0 bases removed from V and 6 bases from J, the gap between germline ends came to 10 bases. The germline V gene encodes CDR1 SGHRS and CDR2 YFSETQ. The CDR3 is 13 amino acids. Written as DNA, the CDR3 is TGCGCCAGCAGCTTGGGTAGTAGCGGCGAGCAGTACTTC. Protein: CASSLGSSGEQYF.

J is TRBJ2-2 and V is TRBV6-6; possibly TRBD2 for D (7 bases). Germline values: CDR1 MNHNY, CDR2 SVGAGI (reference sequence). The CDR3 has 18 residues. Trimming removed 5 bases at V and 6 bases at J, with 25 bases between. The CDR3 here is CASSPLFPGDGRPGELFF. For the CDR3, the DNA is TGTGCCAGCAGTCCACTTTTCCCAGGGGACGGGAGGCCCGGGGAGCTGTTTTTT.

This clone was detected only a few times. The J gene is TRBJ2-7, the V gene TRBV7-9; D is uncertain. The V end was cut by 6 bases, the J end by 5 bases, with 20 bases between. Per germline, CDR1 SEHNR and CDR2 FQNEAQ (reference sequence). The CDR3 consists of 15 residues. CDR3 sequence reads: CASRLSGSSRHEQYF. The DNA of the CDR3 is TGTGCCAGCAGACTCTCCGGGTCAAGTCGCCACGAGCAGTACTTC.

This clone was detected only a few times. This chain joins TRBV7-9 and TRBJ1-2; a weak D match, TRBD1 (6 bases). This CDR3 contains 13 residues. Germline V gene sequence: CDR1 SEHNR, CDR2 FQNEAQ (reference sequence). V was shortened by 5 bases and J by 8 bases, with 15 bases between the two germline ends. CDR3 sequence reads: CASSLDRYEGYTF. In DNA, the CDR3 is TGTGCCAGCAGCCTTGACAGGTACGAGGGCTACACCTTC.

This clone came up once. This chain uses TRBV28 with TRBJ2-5; 7 bases fit TRBD1. With the DNA end fitting TRBJ2-7 better, the J assignment may be wrong. The CDR3 has 15 amino acids. Germline CDR1 MDHEN, CDR2 SYDVKM. CDR3 in amino acids: CASSLYIQGSYEQYF. The CDR3 DNA reads as TGTGCCAGCAGTTTATACATACAGGGGTCCTACGAGCAGTACTTC.

This clone was seen a handful of times. The J gene is TRBJ1-1, the V gene TRBV2, with TRBD1 as a possible D gene (6 bases). The CDR3 consists of 14 residues. Germline V gene sequence: CDR1 SNHLY, CDR2 FYNNEI. Trimming took off 10 bases at V and 0 bases at J, with 15 bases between the two ends. CDR3: CATNDRFMNTEAFF. The DNA for the CDR3 is TGTGCCACCAACGACAGGTTTATGAACACTGAAGCTTTCTTT.

In DNA, the CDR3 is TGTGCCAGCAGCTTTAGCGGGAGACGGACAGATACGCAGTATTTT. Amino acids: CASSFSGRRTDTQYF. This sequence joins TRBV5-4 and TRBJ2-3, with 9 bases aligning to TRBD2. V lost 2 bases and J lost 3; bases outside the gene matches: 4. The germline V gene has CDR1 SGHNT and CDR2 YYREEE (reference sequence). The CDR3 has 15 residues.

The chain has TRBV5-4 and TRBJ2-7; 8 bases align to TRBD2. J lost 4 bases, V lost 0 bases, and 6 bases had no gene match. There are 15 residues in the CDR3. The V gene's germline CDR1 is SGHNT and CDR2 YYREEE (reference sequence). The CDR3 coding sequence is TGTGCCAGCAGCTTGGCGGCGGGAGGCAGTTACGAGCAGTACTTC. Its protein product is CASSLAAGGSYEQYF.

J is TRBJ1-2 and V is TRBV19; TRBD1 is a possible D gene (6 bases). The germline CDR1 and CDR2 sequences are LNHDA and SQIVND (reference sequence). CDR3 length: 13 amino acids. Trimming shortened V by 5 bases and J by 7 bases, and 14 bases separated the two germline ends. The CDR3 bases are TGTGCCAGTAGTGACGGACAGCCCCCTGGCTACACCTTC. Residues: CASSDGQPPGYTF.

A few counts support this clone. J is TRBJ1-5 and V is TRBV6-5; the D is unclear. The CDR3 has 13 amino acids. Germline values: CDR1 MNHEY, CDR2 SVGAGI. V lost 0 bases and J lost 6, with 6 bases in between. The CDR3 sequence is CASSYSRAQPQHF. CDR3 coding DNA: TGTGCCAGCAGTTACTCGAGGGCTCAGCCCCAGCATTTT.

This clone has only one observation. The chain has TRBV5-4 and TRBJ2-1, with 8 positions matching TRBD1. This CDR3 contains 18 residues. After removal of 3 bases from V and 4 bases from J, the junction contained 15 bases not matched to a gene. The germline V gene has CDR1 SGHNT and CDR2 YYREEE (reference sequence). The CDR3 region has the DNA TGTGCCAGCAGCTCCCCCCCGGGCACAGGGGGGCCTTACAATGAGCAGTTCTTC. This codes for CASSSPPGTGGPYNEQFF. Full variable domain (rest looked up from reference TRBV5-4 and TRBJ2-1): ETGVTQSPTHLIKTRGQQVTLRCSSQSGHNTVSWYQQALGQGPQFIFQYYREEENGRGNFPPRFSGLQFPNYSSELNVNALELDDSALYLCASSSPPGTGGPYNEQFFGPGTRLTVL.

The chain recombines TRBV5-4 with TRBJ2-7, with 7 bases identical to TRBD2. Per germline, CDR1 SGHNT and CDR2 YYREEE (reference sequence). The CDR3 sequence is 15 residues long. Germline trimming cut 4 bases from V and 1 base from J; bases unmatched to any gene: 8. CDR3 bases: TGTGCCAGCAGCCCGCGGACTAGTGGTTCCTACGAGCAGTACTTC. Its translation: CASSPRTSGSYEQYF.

This rearrangement joins TRBV3-1 (or the pseudogene TRBV3-2) to TRBJ2-2; D gene ambiguous. V was trimmed by 8 bases and J by 0 bases, leaving 13 bases between them. CDR3 length: 15 amino acids. CDR1 is LGHDT and CDR2 is YNNKEL in the germline V gene (reference sequence). The CDR3 bases are TGTGCCAGCCGACCTCGAGGTACGAACACCGGGGAGCTGTTTTTT. Translated: CASRPRGTNTGELFF.

This rearrangement joins TRBV5-4 to TRBJ2-7, with TRBD1 matching over 7 bases. V trimming: 4 bases; J trimming: 0 bases; junction bases outside the gene matches: 7. Germline CDR1 is SGHNT and CDR2 is YYREEE (reference sequence). CDR3 length: 15 amino acids. The CDR3 is CASSRQGDFSYEQYF. The CDR3 DNA reads TGTGCCAGCAGCCGTCAGGGGGATTTCTCCTACGAGCAGTACTTC.

V usage is TRBV7-3 and J usage is TRBJ1-1; D is perhaps TRBD1 (6 bases). The length of the CDR3 is 13 residues. With 4 bases removed from V and 5 bases from J, the gap between germline ends came to 11 bases. Germline V gene lookup returns CDR1 SGHTA and CDR2 FQGTGA. CDR3 region: CASSSTGRTEAFF. CDR3 in DNA: TGTGCCAGCAGCTCCACAGGGCGGACTGAAGCTTTCTTT.

The chain couples TRBV9 to TRBJ2-3; no clear D gene. The germline V and J ends were trimmed by 0 bases and 0 bases, with 11 bases remaining between them. Germline CDR1 and CDR2: SGDLS and YYNGEE. The CDR3 is 16 residues long. The DNA for the CDR3 is TGTGCCAGCAGCGTAGATGGCTTCTCCAGCACAGATACGCAGTATTTT. This codes for CASSVDGFSSTDTQYF.

The V gene is TRBV9, the J gene TRBJ1-3, with D possibly being TRBD1 (5 bases). V was pared by 6 bases and J by 0 bases, with 10 bases between. The CDR3 runs 14 residues. The germline V gene encodes CDR1 SGDLS and CDR2 YYNGEE. The CDR3 nucleotides read TGTGCCAGCAACAGGCAGGCCTCTGGAAACACCATATATTTT. Amino acids: CASNRQASGNTIYF.

The V call is TRBV5-6, the J call TRBJ2-2; 8 bases agree with TRBD1. With V trimmed by 4 bases and J by 7 bases, 12 bases remained unmatched. Germline-derived CDR1 and CDR2 are SGHDT and YYEEEE. The CDR3 extends over 16 amino acids. CDR3: CASSTRQGHLGGELFF. The CDR3 DNA is TGTGCCAGCAGCACCCGACAGGGGCACCTTGGCGGGGAGCTGTTTTTT.

This sequence joins TRBV19 and TRBJ2-7; D remains unclear. The CDR3 runs 15 residues. The V and J ends lost 5 bases and 0 bases respectively, with 14 bases between them. Germline V gives CDR1 LNHDA, CDR2 SQIVND (reference sequence). CDR3 sequence reads: CASSPNGILSYEQYF. The CDR3 bases are TGTGCCAGTAGTCCAAATGGTATACTCTCCTACGAGCAGTACTTC.

This rearrangement joins TRBV5-6 to TRBJ1-2; 11 bases fit TRBD1. This CDR3 is built from 15 residues. V dropped 4 bases and J dropped 4; count of bases not matched to a gene: 6. Germline V gene data show CDR1 as SGHDT and CDR2 as YYEEEE. The DNA of the CDR3 is TGTGCCAGCAGCGGGGACAGGGGGATCCTCTATGGCTACACCTTC. This translates into CASSGDRGILYGYTF.

This clone appeared once. The CDR3 protein is CASSPTGANYGYTF. CDR3 DNA sequence: TGCGCCAGCAGTCCGACAGGTGCTAACTATGGCTACACCTTC. V is TRBV5-1 and J is TRBJ1-2; D possibly corresponds to TRBD1 (6 bases). The CDR3 extends over 14 amino acids. Germline V gives CDR1 SGHRS, CDR2 YFSETQ. Trimming removed 5 bases at V and 0 bases at J, with 11 bases between.

This chain connects TRBV19 to TRBJ1-5; D remains ambiguous. Germline lookup yields CDR1 LNHDA and CDR2 SQIVND (reference sequence). CDR3 length: 14 residues. The V end was cut by 4 bases, the J end by 3 bases, with 10 bases between. CDR3 loop: CASSRGADNQPQHF. The CDR3 DNA follows: TGTGCCAGTAGTAGAGGCGCCGACAATCAGCCCCAGCATTTT.

This chain uses TRBV6-5 with TRBJ2-5; TRBD1 is a possible D gene (6 bases). The V end lost 7 bases, the J end lost 4 bases, and 13 bases lay between the germline ends. The CDR3 length is 13 residues. Germline V gene sequence: CDR1 MNHEY, CDR2 SVGAGI. CDR3 in DNA: TGTGCCAGCACTCAGTCAGGGGCAGAGACCCAGTACTTC. Its translation is CASTQSGAETQYF.

The CDR3 here is CASRPTGDGNTIYF. Written as DNA, the CDR3 is TGTGCCAGCAGGCCAACAGGGGATGGAAACACCATATATTTT. The V gene is TRBV28, the J gene TRBJ1-3, with 7 bases identical to TRBD1. CDR1 is MDHEN, CDR2 SYDVKM, per germline. The CDR3 has 14 amino acids. J gave up 3 bases and V 6 bases, and 5 bases lay outside the gene matches.

This clone appeared once. The rearrangement uses TRBV6-6 and TRBJ1-2; D not certain. From germline, CDR1 is MNHNY and CDR2 SVGAGI (reference sequence). V lost 8 bases, J lost 5 bases, and 12 bases lay in between. This CDR3 is 12 amino acids long. CDR3 sequence: CASSGPGYGYTF. DNA for the CDR3: TGTGCCAGCTCCGGACCGGGGTATGGCTACACCTTC.

In its sample, this clone was seen a few times. This chain links TRBV19 with TRBJ1-4; D possibly corresponds to TRBD1 (5 bases). The germline CDR1 and CDR2 sequences are LNHDA and SQIVND (reference sequence). Between the trimmed V and J ends, which lost 7 bases and 3 bases, there was a span of 12 bases. CDR3 length equals 14 residues. CDR3 sequence (DNA): TGTGCCAGTAAGACGGGGGGGGCTAATGAAAAACTGTTTTTT. Encoded protein: CASKTGGANEKLFF.

This chain links TRBV27 with TRBJ2-5; TRBD1 aligns across 9 bases. Losses at the gene ends were 5 bases for V and 5 bases for J; bases not matched to a gene: 15. CDR1 and CDR2 from the germline V gene are MNHEY and SMNVEV (reference sequence). This CDR3 region has 17 residues. The CDR3 here is CASSLYYPGTGRETQYF. CDR3 coding DNA: TGTGCCAGCAGTCTCTACTACCCCGGGACAGGGAGGGAGACCCAGTACTTC.

The chain links TRBV21-1 to TRBJ1-5; the table's D call, TRBD1, has no DNA check behind it. TRBV21-1 is a pseudogene segment. This CDR3 has 18 residues. The CDR3 sequence is CASSKEGQGDREGQPQHF. CDR3 coding DNA: TGTGCCAGCAGCAAAGAGGGACAGGGGGACCGAGAGGGTCAGCCCCAGCATTTT.